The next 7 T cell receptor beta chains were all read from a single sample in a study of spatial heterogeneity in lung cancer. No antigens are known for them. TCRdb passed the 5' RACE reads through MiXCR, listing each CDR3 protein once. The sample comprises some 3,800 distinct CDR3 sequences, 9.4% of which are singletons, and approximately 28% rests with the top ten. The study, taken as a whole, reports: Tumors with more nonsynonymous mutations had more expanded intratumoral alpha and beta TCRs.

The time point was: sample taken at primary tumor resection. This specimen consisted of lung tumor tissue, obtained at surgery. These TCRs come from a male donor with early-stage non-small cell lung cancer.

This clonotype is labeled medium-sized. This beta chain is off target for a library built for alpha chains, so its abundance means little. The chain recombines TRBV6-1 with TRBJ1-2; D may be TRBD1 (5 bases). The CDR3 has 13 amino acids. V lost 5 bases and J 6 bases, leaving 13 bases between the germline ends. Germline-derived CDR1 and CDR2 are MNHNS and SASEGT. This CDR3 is CASSLRGRDGYTF. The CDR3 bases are TGTGCCAGCAGTCTGCGAGGCAGGGATGGCTACACCTTC.

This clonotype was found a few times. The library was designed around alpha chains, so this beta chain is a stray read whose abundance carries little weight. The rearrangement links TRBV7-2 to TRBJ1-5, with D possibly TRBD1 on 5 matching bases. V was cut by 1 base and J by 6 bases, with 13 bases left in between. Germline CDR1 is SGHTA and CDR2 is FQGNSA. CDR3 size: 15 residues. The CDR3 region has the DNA TGTGCCAGCAGCTTAGAAGTGGGGGGTACTCAGCCCCAGCATTTT. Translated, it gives CASSLEVGGTQPQHF.

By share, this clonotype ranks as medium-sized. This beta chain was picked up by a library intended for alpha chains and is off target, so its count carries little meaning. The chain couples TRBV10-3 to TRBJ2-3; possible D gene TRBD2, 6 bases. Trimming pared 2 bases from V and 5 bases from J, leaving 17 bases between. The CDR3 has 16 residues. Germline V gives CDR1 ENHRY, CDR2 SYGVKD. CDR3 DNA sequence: TGTGCCATCAGTGAGCAATGGCTAGCGAAGGTAGATACGCAGTATTTT. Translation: CAISEQWLAKVDTQYF.

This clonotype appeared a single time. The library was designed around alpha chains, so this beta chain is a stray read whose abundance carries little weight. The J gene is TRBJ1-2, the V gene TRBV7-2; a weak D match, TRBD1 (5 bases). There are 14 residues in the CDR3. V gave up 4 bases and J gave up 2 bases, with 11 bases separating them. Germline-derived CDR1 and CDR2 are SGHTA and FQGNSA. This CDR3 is CASSSGTSNYGYTF. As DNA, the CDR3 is TGTGCCAGCAGCTCGGGGACTAGCAACTATGGCTACACCTTC.

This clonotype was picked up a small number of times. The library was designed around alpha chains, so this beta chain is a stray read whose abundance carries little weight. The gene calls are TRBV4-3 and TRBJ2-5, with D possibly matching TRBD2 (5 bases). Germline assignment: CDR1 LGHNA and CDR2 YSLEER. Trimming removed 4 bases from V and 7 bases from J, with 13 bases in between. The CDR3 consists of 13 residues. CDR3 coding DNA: TGCGCCAGCAGCCTAGGGTTTGAGGGGACCCAGTACTTC. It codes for CASSLGFEGTQYF.

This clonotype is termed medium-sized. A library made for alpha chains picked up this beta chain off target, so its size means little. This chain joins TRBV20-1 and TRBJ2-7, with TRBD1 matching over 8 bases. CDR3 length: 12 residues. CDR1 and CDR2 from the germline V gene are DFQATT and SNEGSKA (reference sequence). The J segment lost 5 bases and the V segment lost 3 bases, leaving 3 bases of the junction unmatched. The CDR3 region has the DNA TGCAGTGCTAGCAGGGGGCAGGACGAGCAGTACTTC. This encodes CSASRGQDEQYF.

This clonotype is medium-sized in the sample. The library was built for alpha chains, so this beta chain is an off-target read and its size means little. In nucleotides, the CDR3 is TGTGCCAGCAGCTCGACCCGGGGTACGCAGTATTTT. Protein sequence: CASSSTRGTQYF. The rearrangement joins TRBV7-3 to TRBJ2-3, with D possibly being TRBD2 (5 bases). Germline CDR1 is SGHTA and CDR2 is FQGTGA. Trimming stripped 4 bases from V and 8 bases from J, with 10 bases between. This CDR3 is 12 amino acids long.